This is a list of T cell receptor beta chains from one sample in a study of blood T cell repertoires in COVID-19. Using immunoSEQ multiplex PCR, the repertoire was profiled, and TCRdb retains in-frame clones only, with some absent. The data hold 110,000 or so clones, with approximately 81% observed a single time. The sequenced sample consisted of peripheral blood. These receptors were obtained from a human donor in a cohort sampled during active COVID-19. CDR3s include the opening cysteine and the closing phenylalanine or tryptophan. Size is omitted from some rows. Given values are once, few, many or a class for expanded clones.

j_call: TRBJ2-5; clone_size: -; v_call: TRBV5-1; cdr3_aa: CASSLDRADRGTQYF
j_call: TRBJ1-2; clone_size: -; v_call: TRBV25-1; cdr3_aa: CASSGSGGFGYTF
j_call: TRBJ1-5; clone_size: -; v_call: TRBV28; cdr3_aa: CASSFTLRTGINQPQHF
j_call: TRBJ2-7; clone_size: -; v_call: TRBV12-5; cdr3_aa: CASGPRTGVYEQYF
j_call: TRBJ1-1; clone_size: -; v_call: TRBV11-3; cdr3_aa: CASSLYSNTEAFF
j_call: TRBJ2-1; clone_size: -; v_call: TRBV6-1; cdr3_aa: CASSEDRTGVNNEQFF
j_call: TRBJ1-2; clone_size: -; v_call: TRBV12-3/TRBV12-4; cdr3_aa: CASSLTGSFGYTF
j_call: TRBJ1-5; clone_size: -; v_call: TRBV29-1; cdr3_aa: CSVGTGVNQPQHF
j_call: TRBJ2-1; clone_size: -; v_call: TRBV11-2; cdr3_aa: CASSSDRGPYEQFF
j_call: TRBJ1-2; clone_size: -; v_call: TRBV15; cdr3_aa: CATSRDSVYGYTF
j_call: TRBJ1-4; clone_size: -; v_call: TRBV3-1/TRBV3-2; cdr3_aa: CASSLPRDRGFEKLFF
j_call: TRBJ2-7; clone_size: -; v_call: TRBV4-1; cdr3_aa: CASSQDAGAYEQYF
j_call: TRBJ2-1; clone_size: few; v_call: TRBV2; cdr3_aa: CASRLPGLARNNEQFF
j_call: TRBJ1-2; clone_size: few; v_call: TRBV5-6; cdr3_aa: CASSSGTASDGYTF
j_call: TRBJ2-1; clone_size: -; v_call: TRBV3-1/TRBV3-2; cdr3_aa: CASSVTGGRNEQFF
j_call: TRBJ1-2; clone_size: -; v_call: TRBV6-5; cdr3_aa: CASRWGQLGGYTF
j_call: TRBJ2-5; clone_size: -; v_call: TRBV28; cdr3_aa: CASSIPRQGAGETQYF
j_call: TRBJ2-1; clone_size: -; v_call: TRBV11-3; cdr3_aa: CASSLQRGLISYNEQFF
j_call: TRBJ1-5; clone_size: -; v_call: TRBV30; cdr3_aa: CAWPTGGAGQPQHF
j_call: TRBJ2-7; clone_size: few; v_call: TRBV11-2; cdr3_aa: CASSLVGYSYEQYF
j_call: TRBJ1-5; clone_size: once; v_call: TRBV24-1; cdr3_aa: CATSEGSGNQPQHF
j_call: TRBJ1-4; clone_size: -; v_call: TRBV3-1/TRBV3-2; cdr3_aa: CASSQAAGGGEKLFF
j_call: TRBJ2-1; clone_size: -; v_call: TRBV10-3; cdr3_aa: CAISRTSEEQFF
j_call: TRBJ1-5; clone_size: -; v_call: TRBV28; cdr3_aa: CASSFSSGFGSINQPQHF
j_call: TRBJ1-2; clone_size: few; v_call: TRBV7-2; cdr3_aa: CASSLNRNANYGYTF
j_call: TRBJ1-2; clone_size: few; v_call: TRBV9; cdr3_aa: CASSLGDRENYGYTF
j_call: TRBJ1-2; clone_size: -; v_call: TRBV28; cdr3_aa: CASSELTVNYGYTF
j_call: TRBJ2-5; clone_size: -; v_call: TRBV6-2/TRBV6-3; cdr3_aa: CASSQTPRGETQYF
j_call: TRBJ2-7; clone_size: -; v_call: TRBV19; cdr3_aa: CASSHPRQGTIEQYF
j_call: TRBJ1-4; clone_size: -; v_call: TRBV25-1; cdr3_aa: CASRKTGPGSGEKLFF
j_call: TRBJ1-1; clone_size: -; v_call: TRBV5-1; cdr3_aa: CASSLVGGPNTEAFF
j_call: TRBJ1-3; clone_size: -; v_call: TRBV7-9; cdr3_aa: CASSSTPTPGGGNTIYF
j_call: TRBJ1-1; clone_size: -; v_call: TRBV7-2; cdr3_aa: CASSFRQGLTVNTEAFF
j_call: TRBJ2-6; clone_size: -; v_call: TRBV4-1; cdr3_aa: CASSQVRFGSGANVLTF
j_call: TRBJ1-4; clone_size: -; v_call: TRBV19; cdr3_aa: CASSSRQNEKLFF
j_call: TRBJ2-3; clone_size: -; v_call: TRBV5-1; cdr3_aa: CASSPGLTDSDTQYF